Described below is a single T cell receptor (beta chain) sequence and its context. Its antigen is as yet unknown. This entry belongs to a study of shared clonotypes between healthy human individuals. Study results and limitations: The study found about 5% of naive CD4 clonotypes shared across several donors. Sharing of clonotypes among donors was expected to vary with sequencing depth.

CDR1 is MNHEY and CDR2 is SMNVEV in the germline V gene (reference sequence). V lost 6 bases and J 6 bases, leaving 16 bases between the germline ends. CDR3 size: 14 residues. Several immunoSEQ 96-well plates shared each subset's DNA, each plate a replicate. Replicate sorted-subset PCRs were loaded with around 220 ng DNA, roughly 33,000 T cell genomes. TCRdb keeps only in-frame clones here, not all; method: immunoSEQ multiplex PCR. Of around 510,000 clones in the sample, approximately 94% were seen once. The receptor's source is a woman aged 30 to 39 in good health. The sample comprised naive CD4+ T cells sorted from blood. Stated subset: CD45RA+ positively selected. This chain connects TRBV27 to TRBJ2-3; TRBD2 might be the D (5 bases). The CDR3 loop is CASRGSASLDTQYF. The DNA of the CDR3 is TGTGCCAGCAGGGGGTCCGCTAGCTTGGATACGCAGTATTTT.